The text below deals with one TCR beta chain. This clonotype was found many times. Its antigen is currently not known. Per-nucleotide qualities are absent, and no much larger clonotype sits a single base away. The V end gives up 3 bases and the J end 7 bases, leaving 9 bases in the junction not matched to a gene. CDR1 and CDR2 are drawn from the germline V gene: SGHRS, YFSETQ. The CDR3, cysteine through phenylalanine, is 15 amino acids long. CDR3 DNA is the only sequence kept; it has 45 bases, read in frame from the first base. In the ophthalmopathy patients, disease was moderately to severely active, with a Clinical Activity Score of 3 or more, a NOSPECS grade of 4 or more, and a duration of less than 3 months. Exclusion was applied to patients with uncontrolled infections, other autoimmune diseases, pregnancy or lactation. Clinical symptoms, serum thyroxine and TRAb, thyroid ultrasound, and orbital computed tomography formed the basis for the diagnoses. Ficoll-Paque density gradient centrifugation was used to isolate PBMCs from about 9 ml of fresh peripheral blood. Total RNA was extracted using Trizol reagent, and RNA quality was assessed on an Agilent 2100 Bioanalyzer.

TCR beta CDR3 regions were amplified from RNA transcripts. The first round of RT-PCR for the TCR CDR3 was performed with the HTBI primer set and the Qiagen OneStep RT-PCR kit. A second multiplex PCR round built the libraries, followed by size selection and purification. Libraries were sequenced paired-end with 100 bp reads on an Illumina HiSeq2000. The study's own analysis went as follows. SOAPnuke was used to process the raw data, throwing out any read that contained adapters or uncalled bases, had a mean Phred below 15, or lacked an exact constant-primer or identifier match. High-quality paired reads were merged using COPE v1.2.5, and each unique nucleotide sequence was defined as a clonotype. Clonotypes were aligned to IMGT TRBV, TRBD and TRBJ reference segments using MiTCR v1.1. The analysis was restricted to V-J combinations with a frequency above 0.0001, which together covered just over 98% of the repertoires. A TCS score was defined as the ratio of F50 (clonal expansion) to E x V (chaos), with BLOSUM62-based TCRdist applied between CDR3 peptides within each V-J. Welch's t-statistics and random forest reduced just over 500 V-J features to fewer than 15, which were used in a naive Bayes classifier (R e1071). TCRdb reran the public reads through fastp at Q25 and MiXCR, keeping productive beta chains. Every CDR3 protein is listed once, alongside the most common genes and DNA of its rows. The V and J calls shown here were made by TCRdb, not taken from the authors' results. In this sample the table shows roughly 400,000 distinct CDR3 sequences, more than 12% of which occur a single time. The ten top clones hold 25% to 30% of the sample.

The sample comes from a study of T cells in Graves' hyperthyroidism and ophthalmopathy (dated by TCRdb to between 2019 and 2020). Regarding the study in general: Peripheral blood was sampled at the time of initial diagnosis, prior to any treatment. To identify TCR V-J signatures that set the groups apart, the researchers used a discovery cohort of approximately 98 patients, made up of about 44 with Graves' ophthalmopathy and about 60 with stable Graves' hyperthyroidism. Whether ophthalmopathy could be predicted prospectively was tested in an independent validation cohort made up of roughly 19 hyperthyroidism patients plus 17 patients who later progressed to ophthalmopathy. The 100 discovery patients were randomly split 7:3 into training and test sets. In addition, the study compared T-cell repertoires in thyroid tissue and in blood from five to seven Graves' hyperthyroidism patients. Once sampling was done, hyperthyroidism patients were given methimazole at a starting dose of 30 mg daily, whereas ophthalmopathy patients were given high-dose intravenous methylprednisolone. The paper reports TCR Vbeta CDR3 sequencing of fewer than 150 peripheral blood samples: over 40 ophthalmopathy, under 80 hyperthyroidism and around 17 progressor patients.

What the authors observed across the whole study: A 13 V-J signature model separated ophthalmopathy from stable hyperthyroidism, with roughly 88% sensitivity and roughly 81% specificity in cross-validation and 80%/75% in testing. No statistical method was used to set the sample size in advance, and investigators knew the group allocation. In validation, the model predicted progression to ophthalmopathy with approximately 71% sensitivity and less than 80% specificity, a median of around 6.6 months before onset. Most expanded thyroid clonotypes (frequency above 0.001) were also found in blood, which suggests that blood repertoires may mirror thyroid immune responses.

Here the chain combines TRBV5-1 and TRBJ1-4, with 7 bases aligning to TRBD1. Sequenced sample: blood. This sequence was found in a man between 50 and 59 years old with Graves' ophthalmopathy. The nucleotides read TGCGCCAGCAGCTCAACGACAGGGTACTTTGAAAAACTGTTTTTT. It is translated as CASSSTTGYFEKLFF. Outside the CDR3, residues come from the reference TRBV5-1 and TRBJ1-4 proteins, so the full variable domain is: KAGVTQTPRYLIKTRGQQVTLSCSPISGHRSVSWYQQTPGQGLQFLFEYFSETQRNKGNFPGRFSGRQFSNSRSEMNVSTLELGDSALYLCASSSTTGYFEKLFFGSGTQLSVL.